One and the same sample provided the 22 T cell receptor beta chains below, sequenced in a study of shared clonotypes between healthy human individuals. Here immunoSEQ multiplex PCR was the method, and the copy in TCRdb shows in-frame clones only, minus some. The table records 1 million to 1.3 million clones, about four fifths of them present only once. Input material: memory CD4+ T cells from PBMCs. Subset given: CD45RA-negative fraction. Every receptor here comes from a man between 18 and 29 years old in good health. Some clones in this sample may be carry-over from other donors' samples.

This chain links TRBV25-1 with TRBJ1-2, with D uncertain. V lost 4 bases and J lost 7, with 16 bases in between. This CDR3 region has 14 residues. The germline V gene has CDR1 MGHDK and CDR2 SYGVNS. The CDR3 loop reads CASSGLTTPTGYTF. The CDR3 DNA sequence: TGTGCCAGCAGTGGGCTCACGACCCCCACTGGCTACACCTTC.

With respect to this clone: A far larger clone differs by one base, so this is likely a read error. In the same sample, other DNA sequences code for this CDR3. V is TRBV2 and J is TRBJ1-5; possibly TRBD1 for D (6 bases). Looked up from germline, CDR1 is SNHLY and CDR2 is FYNNEI. This CDR3 has 14 residues. The ends were cut back, 6 bases at V and 0 bases at J, with 9 bases in the middle. CDR3 sequence reads: CASSGQNSNQPQHF. CDR3 coding DNA: TGTGCCAGCAGCGGACAGAATAGCAATCAGCCCCAGCATTTT.

A single count supports this clone. V gene TRBV30 combines with J gene TRBJ2-1; no reliable D call. There are 13 residues in the CDR3. In germline, CDR1 is GTSNPN, CDR2 SVGIG (reference sequence). The V end was cut by 0 bases, the J end by 5 bases, with 8 bases between. DNA for the CDR3: TGTGCCTGGAGTGTACTGTCAGACAATGAGCAGTTCTTC. It encodes CAWSVLSDNEQFF.

This clone was seen at least ten times. The chain is built from TRBV7-2 and TRBJ1-4; unclear D gene. Germline V CDR1 and CDR2: SGHTA, FQGNSA. Trimming removed 2 bases from V and 3 bases from J, with 13 bases in between. The CDR3 sequence is 16 residues long. CDR3 protein: CASSLRAGGANEKLFF. The CDR3 DNA is TGTGCCAGCAGCTTAAGGGCCGGTGGGGCTAATGAAAAACTGTTTTTT. Full variable domain (missing parts from reference TRBV7-2 and TRBJ1-4): GAGVSQSPSNKVTEKGKDVELRCDPISGHTALYWYRQSLGQGLEFLIYFQGNSAPDKSGLPSDRFSAERTGGSVSTLTIQRTQQEDSAVYLCASSLRAGGANEKLFFGSGTQLSVL.

This clone was observed once. The CDR3 DNA follows: TGTGCCAGCAGTGATAAAGGACTAGCGGGACGTGATACGCAGTATTTT. Translated: CASSDKGLAGRDTQYF. The rearrangement joins TRBV6-1 to TRBJ2-3, with TRBD2 matching over 12 bases. The germline CDR1 and CDR2 sequences are MNHNS and SASEGT. V gave up 3 bases and J gave up 6 bases; unmatched junction bases: 7. The length of the CDR3 is 16 residues.

This clone was counted a single time. This chain joins TRBV7-3 and TRBJ2-1; D ambiguous. The germline V gene encodes CDR1 SGHTA and CDR2 FQGTGA. The germline V and J ends were trimmed by 2 bases and 0 bases, with 14 bases remaining between them. The CDR3 totals 17 residues. The CDR3: CASSLYAYLSSYNEQFF. DNA for the CDR3: TGTGCCAGCAGCTTATATGCCTACCTGAGCTCCTACAATGAGCAGTTCTTC. The variable domain in full, completed from reference TRBV7-3 and TRBJ2-1, reads GAGVSQTPSNKVTEKGKYVELRCDPISGHTALYWYRQSLGQGPEFLIYFQGTGAADDSGLPNDRFFAVRPEGSVSTLKIQRTERGDSAVYLCASSLYAYLSSYNEQFFGPGTRLTVL.

The V gene is TRBV2, the J gene TRBJ2-3; 8 nucleotides match TRBD2. V lost 6 bases to trimming and J lost 4 bases; unmatched junction nucleotides: 9. This CDR3 comprises 15 residues. Germline V gene lookup returns CDR1 SNHLY and CDR2 FYNNEI. CDR3 sequence: CASSRTGGLSDTQYF. CDR3 nucleotides: TGTGCCAGCAGCCGAACGGGAGGGTTGTCAGATACGCAGTATTTT.

This clone occurred once. This chain connects TRBV29-1 to TRBJ2-5, with D unclear. CDR3 size: 12 residues. Trimming pared 8 bases from V and 4 bases from J, leaving 14 bases between. Per germline, CDR1 SQVTM and CDR2 ANQGSEA. The CDR3 region is CSTEVSSETQYF. The CDR3 nucleotides read TGCAGCACTGAGGTCTCGTCAGAGACCCAGTACTTC.

DNA for the CDR3: TGCGCCAGCAGCCTGGCCCCCAATGAGCAGTTCTTC. This sequence encodes CASSLAPNEQFF. The chain couples TRBV5-1 to TRBJ2-1; D remains unclear. Trimming removed 4 bases at V and 6 bases at J, with 8 bases between. CDR3 length equals 12 residues. Per germline, CDR1 SGHRS and CDR2 YFSETQ.

This clone was found a few times. This chain connects TRBV9 to TRBJ1-3; 8 bases fit TRBD1. The CDR3 sequence is 18 residues long. With V trimmed by 2 bases and J by 0 bases, 10 bases remained unmatched. Germline CDR1 and CDR2: SGDLS and YYNGEE. In nucleotides, the CDR3 is TGTGCCAGCAGCGTTACCGGGACAGGAATAATCTCTGGAAACACCATATATTTT. Its translation is CASSVTGTGIISGNTIYF.

The rearrangement links TRBV29-1 to TRBJ2-2, with TRBD1 identical over 8 bases. Trimming cost V 6 bases and J 5 bases; bases outside gene matches: 11. The CDR3 is made up of 15 amino acids. Germline V gene sequence: CDR1 SQVTM, CDR2 ANQGSEA. The CDR3 DNA reads TGCAGCGTCCTAGCCTACAGACAGGGGACCGGGGAGCTGTTTTTT. It is translated as CSVLAYRQGTGELFF.

The chain links TRBV5-5 to TRBJ2-1, with D hard to call. Per the germline V gene, CDR1 is SGHKS and CDR2 is YYEKEE (reference sequence). The CDR3 has 13 amino acids. Trimming removed 2 bases at V and 0 bases at J, with 3 bases between. The CDR3 DNA is TGTGCCAGCAGCTTCCCCTCCTACAATGAGCAGTTCTTC. Encoded protein: CASSFPSYNEQFF.

CDR3 amino acids: CASSFAGGPDTQYF. CDR3 bases: TGTGCCAGCAGCTTTGCGGGAGGGCCGGATACGCAGTATTTT. This chain links TRBV7-2 with TRBJ2-3, with 9 bases fitting TRBD2. Germline-derived CDR1 and CDR2 are SGHTA and FQGNSA. The CDR3 runs 14 residues. The trim removed 3 bases at V and 6 bases at J, leaving 4 bases unmatched.

This rearrangement joins TRBV5-1 to TRBJ2-3; 8 bases align to TRBD1. The CDR3 is 15 amino acids. Germline V gene lookup returns CDR1 SGHRS and CDR2 YFSETQ. The V gene end was trimmed by 2 bases and the J gene end by 5 bases; junction bases not matched to a gene: 7. The CDR3 here is CASSFNIQGEDTQYF. The CDR3 coding sequence is TGCGCCAGCAGCTTCAATATACAGGGGGAAGATACGCAGTATTTT.

This sequence joins TRBV19 and TRBJ2-7, with D possibly called TRBD1 or TRBD2 (5 bases each). V lost 0 bases to trimming and J lost 6 bases, with 12 bases between them. This CDR3 has 14 amino acids. Germline lookup yields CDR1 LNHDA and CDR2 SQIVND (reference sequence). The CDR3 region is CASSIDLRGSEQYF. CDR3 sequence (DNA): TGTGCCAGTAGTATAGATCTGAGGGGATCCGAGCAGTACTTC.

The gene calls are TRBV7-9 and TRBJ2-7; D gene ambiguous. The CDR3 is 11 residues long. Deletions cut 5 bases from V and 4 bases from J, with 6 bases between. Germline V gives CDR1 SEHNR, CDR2 FQNEAQ (reference sequence). The DNA of the CDR3 is TGTGCCAGCAGCGGGGAATACGAGCAGTACTTC. It yields the protein CASSGEYEQYF. Using reference TRBV7-9 and TRBJ2-7 for the parts outside the CDR3, the full variable domain is DTGVSQNPRHKITKRGQNVTFRCDPISEHNRLYWYRQTLGQGPEFLTYFQNEAQLEKSRLLSDRFSAERPKGSFSTLEIQRTEQGDSAMYLCASSGEYEQYFGPGTRLTVT.

In its sample, this clone was seen once. This rearrangement joins TRBV7-9 to TRBJ2-5, with 12 bases lining up with TRBD2. V was pared by 2 bases and J by 6 bases, with 4 bases of the junction left unmatched. CDR1 SEHNR and CDR2 FQNEAQ come from the germline V gene (reference sequence). CDR3 size: 15 residues. The CDR3 sequence is CASSLWTSGMKTQYF. The CDR3 DNA sequence: TGTGCCAGCAGCTTATGGACTAGCGGGATGAAGACCCAGTACTTC.

The V call is TRBV5-4, the J call TRBJ2-2, with 8 bases identical to TRBD2. Germline trimming cut 4 bases from V and 1 base from J; bases unmatched to any gene: 3. The germline V gene encodes CDR1 SGHNT and CDR2 YYREEE (reference sequence). This CDR3 comprises 15 residues. The DNA of the CDR3 is TGTGCCAGCAGCCCAGCGGGAGAGAACACCGGGGAGCTGTTTTTT. It encodes CASSPAGENTGELFF.

The J gene is TRBJ2-2, the V gene TRBV5-1; D not certain. Trimming stripped 0 bases from V and 1 base from J, with 7 bases between. This CDR3 has 15 amino acids. From germline, CDR1 is SGHRS and CDR2 YFSETQ. CDR3 DNA: TGCGCCAGCAGCTTGGAGTCGGTGAACACCGGGGAGCTGTTTTTT. Translating it yields CASSLESVNTGELFF.

This chain uses TRBV9 with TRBJ1-2, with 8 bases fitting TRBD1. The CDR3 covers 13 residues. Per the germline V gene, CDR1 is SGDLS and CDR2 is YYNGEE. J gave up 6 bases and V 3 bases, and 4 bases lay outside the gene matches. The CDR3 sequence: CASSGQGINGYTF. The CDR3 region has the DNA TGTGCCAGCAGCGGACAGGGGATCAATGGCTACACCTTC. Together with reference TRBV9 and TRBJ1-2, the CDR3 gives the full variable domain: DSGVTQTPKHLITATGQRVTLRCSPRSGDLSVYWYQQSLDQGLQFLIQYYNGEERAKGNILERFSAQQFPDLHSELNLSSLELGDSALYFCASSGQGINGYTFGSGTRLTVV.

This sequence joins TRBV6-5 and TRBJ2-7, with 8 bases matching TRBD2. The CDR3 has 16 residues. With V trimmed by 1 base and J by 3 bases, 8 bases remained unmatched. Germline V gene data show CDR1 as MNHEY and CDR2 as SVGAGI. CDR3 protein: CASSYYTTSADYEQYF. The CDR3 nucleotides are TGTGCCAGCAGTTACTATACGACTAGCGCTGACTACGAGCAGTACTTC.

The chain employs TRBV4-3 and TRBJ2-6; TRBD1 is a possible D gene (5 bases). The CDR3 has 17 residues. The germline V and J ends were trimmed by 0 bases and 2 bases, with 11 bases remaining between them. Per germline, CDR1 LGHNA and CDR2 YSLEER. Here the CDR3 reads CASSQDGALPGANVLTF. CDR3 nucleotide sequence: TGCGCCAGCAGCCAAGATGGGGCCCTCCCTGGGGCCAACGTCCTGACTTTC.